Listed below are T cell receptor beta chains from one sample, sequenced in a study of blood T cells in healthy people across ages. TCRdb processed the 5' RACE reads anew with MiXCR; each CDR3 protein has one entry. The sample has about 1,600,000 distinct CDR3 sequences; roughly 40% are singletons. Sequenced: blood. The receptor source for this set is a woman in her late teens or twenties in good health. CDR3s include the opening cysteine and the closing phenylalanine or tryptophan. The D gene is left open where the match is weak. The size of a clone is reported for some rows only, either as once, few or many, or as a class for expanded clones.

d_call: NA; j_call: TRBJ1-4; clone_size: NA; v_call: TRBV21-1; cdr3_nt: TGTGCCAGCAGCAAACAGGGACAGGGTAATGAAAAACTGTTTTTT; cdr3_aa: CASSKQGQGNEKLFF
d_call: NA; j_call: TRBJ2-3; clone_size: NA; v_call: TRBV15; cdr3_nt: TGTGCCGCCAGCAAGAACCCCTTAGTCAGTGGGGGAACAGATACGCAGTATTTT; cdr3_aa: CAASKNPLVSGGTDTQYF
d_call: NA; j_call: TRBJ1-1; clone_size: once; v_call: TRBV6-6; cdr3_nt: TGTGCCAGCAGTGACCCGGGGCAGAACACGGAAGCTTTCTTT; cdr3_aa: CASSDPGQNTEAFF
d_call: NA; j_call: TRBJ2-7; clone_size: NA; v_call: TRBV5-1; cdr3_nt: TGCGCCAGCAGCTTCCTGACCGAAGTGCGGAGCGAGCAGTACTTC; cdr3_aa: CASSFLTEVRSEQYF
d_call: NA; j_call: TRBJ2-5; clone_size: NA; v_call: TRBV9; cdr3_nt: TGTGCCAGCAGCTCCTCTCATGGGGGTGGAGGAGGCCAGTACTTC; cdr3_aa: CASSSSHGGGGGQYF
d_call: NA; j_call: TRBJ2-7; clone_size: NA; v_call: TRBV5-1; cdr3_nt: TGCGCCAGCAGCCCAACGGAAAGGGATGGAACCTACGAGCAGTACTTC; cdr3_aa: CASSPTERDGTYEQYF
d_call: NA; j_call: TRBJ1-3; clone_size: once; v_call: TRBV28; cdr3_nt: TGTGCCTCACGGGGTCAGGGTTTTACTGGAAACACCATATATTTT; cdr3_aa: CASRGQGFTGNTIYF
d_call: NA; j_call: TRBJ1-1; clone_size: many; v_call: TRBV12-3/TRBV12-4; cdr3_nt: TGTGCCAGCAGCTCACAGGGGAACACTGAAGCTTTCTTT; cdr3_aa: CASSSQGNTEAFF
d_call: NA; j_call: TRBJ2-3; clone_size: few; v_call: TRBV14; cdr3_nt: TGTGCCAGCAGCCCCGGCCGGACCGGTACGCAGTATTTT; cdr3_aa: CASSPGRTGTQYF
d_call: TRBD1; j_call: TRBJ1-6; clone_size: NA; v_call: TRBV6-1; cdr3_nt: TGTGCCAGCGGGACAGCGAATAATTCACCCCTCCACTTT; cdr3_aa: CASGTANNSPLHF
d_call: NA; j_call: TRBJ1-2; clone_size: NA; v_call: TRBV18; cdr3_nt: TGTGCCAGCTCCTCGGGAGCAGAACACTATGGCTACACCTTC; cdr3_aa: CASSSGAEHYGYTF
d_call: NA; j_call: TRBJ1-2; clone_size: many; v_call: TRBV21-1; cdr3_nt: TGTGCCCGCCCTCTTAAGGGAACGGATTATGGCTACACCTTC; cdr3_aa: CARPLKGTDYGYTF
d_call: TRBD2; j_call: TRBJ2-1; clone_size: few; v_call: TRBV12-3/TRBV12-4; cdr3_nt: TGTGCCAGCAGTTTAGTACTAGCGGGGGGGCCCCCCTACAATGAGCAGTTCTTC; cdr3_aa: CASSLVLAGGPPYNEQFF
d_call: NA; j_call: TRBJ1-2; clone_size: NA; v_call: TRBV6-1; cdr3_nt: TGTGCCAGCAGTGCTCAGGGTCCCCCTATAAACTATGGCTACACCTTC; cdr3_aa: CASSAQGPPINYGYTF
d_call: NA; j_call: TRBJ2-1; clone_size: few; v_call: TRBV5-1; cdr3_nt: TGCGCCAGCAGCCCTCCCCTGGAAGAAGGGTCTAGCTCCTACAATGAGCAGTTCTTC; cdr3_aa: CASSPPLEEGSSSYNEQFF
d_call: NA; j_call: TRBJ1-6; clone_size: NA; v_call: TRBV7-9; cdr3_nt: TGTGCCGGCAGCTTAGCGCCGGTTAGCTCCTATAATTCACCCCTCCACTTT; cdr3_aa: CAGSLAPVSSYNSPLHF
d_call: TRBD2; j_call: TRBJ2-5; clone_size: NA; v_call: TRBV4-2; cdr3_nt: TGTGCCAGCAGCCAAGAAGGGACCGGACTAGCGGCCATGTCGGGGACCCAGTACTTC; cdr3_aa: CASSQEGTGLAAMSGTQYF
d_call: NA; j_call: TRBJ1-1; clone_size: NA; v_call: TRBV4-2; cdr3_nt: TGTGCCAGCAGCTCCTCCCTCCTGTCTGCCTTGAACACTGAAGCTTTCTTT; cdr3_aa: CASSSSLLSALNTEAFF
d_call: NA; j_call: TRBJ2-7; clone_size: many; v_call: TRBV7-9; cdr3_nt: TGTGCCAGCAGCTTAGGTGGCGGGAACTCCTACGAGCAGTACTTC; cdr3_aa: CASSLGGGNSYEQYF
d_call: NA; j_call: TRBJ1-5; clone_size: NA; v_call: TRBV5-1; cdr3_nt: TGCGCCAGCAGCTCCGACCCGGGGGGAAATCAGCCCCAGCATTTT; cdr3_aa: CASSSDPGGNQPQHF